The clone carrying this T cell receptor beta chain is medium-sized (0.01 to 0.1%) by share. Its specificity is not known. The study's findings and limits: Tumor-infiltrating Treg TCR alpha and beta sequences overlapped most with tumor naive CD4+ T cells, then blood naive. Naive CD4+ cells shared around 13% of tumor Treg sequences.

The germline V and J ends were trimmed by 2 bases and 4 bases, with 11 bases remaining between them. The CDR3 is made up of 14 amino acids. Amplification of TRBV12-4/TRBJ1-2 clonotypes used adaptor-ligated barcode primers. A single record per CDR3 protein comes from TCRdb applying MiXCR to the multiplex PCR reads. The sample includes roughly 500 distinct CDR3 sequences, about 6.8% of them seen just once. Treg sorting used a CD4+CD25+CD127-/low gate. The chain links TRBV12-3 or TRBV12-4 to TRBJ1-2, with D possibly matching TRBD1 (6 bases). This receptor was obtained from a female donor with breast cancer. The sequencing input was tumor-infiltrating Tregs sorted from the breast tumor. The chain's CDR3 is CASSLKTGFYGYTF. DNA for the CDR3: TGTGCCAGCAGTTTAAAGACAGGTTTCTATGGCTACACCTTC.